This TCR beta chain was captured by sequencing in a study of blood T cell repertoires in COVID-19. Turning to the study itself: Sample material is recorded as cDNA or gDNA derived from T cells, B-cell-depleted T cells, or PBMCs.

This table comes from immunoSEQ multiplex PCR, and its TCRdb copy is limited to in-frame clones, with some not included. The sample lists more than 350,000 clones, about 88% occurring once. The sequenced sample consisted of PBMCs or T cells enriched from blood (not recorded which). This clonotype was sampled from a woman aged 18-30 years who had been exposed to COVID-19.

CDR3 sequence (DNA): TGTGCCAGGGGAATCCCGGGACTAGATAAGGAGACCCAGTACTTC. This sequence encodes CARGIPGLDKETQYF. The genes are TRBV7-7 and TRBJ2-5; 8 bases agree with TRBD2. V shed 9 bases, J shed 5 bases, and the junction held 14 bases outside the gene matches. The CDR3 length is 15 residues. CDR1 is SSHAT, CDR2 FNYEAQ, per germline (reference sequence). Full variable domain (outside the CDR3, taken from reference TRBV7-7 and TRBJ2-5): GAGVSQSPRYKVTKRGQDVTLRCDPISSHATLYWYQQALGQGPEFLTYFNYEAQPDKSGLPSDRFSAERPEGSISTLTIQRTEQRDSAMYRCARGIPGLDKETQYFGPGTRLLVL.